The rows below give T cell receptor beta chains drawn from one sample of a study of shared clonotypes between healthy human individuals. Sequenced by immunoSEQ multiplex PCR; TCRdb stores in-frame clones only, minus some. Of more than 2,000,000 clones in the sample, 90% to 95% are singletons; the top ten hold about 0.13%. The sequencing input was naive CD4+ T cells sorted from blood. The receptors derive from a man between 18 and 29 years old in good health. CDR3s include the opening cysteine and the closing phenylalanine or tryptophan. The order of the fields is clone size, V gene, J gene, D gene, CDR3 DNA, CDR3 protein. D genes are given only for firm matches. Rows may omit the clone size; those that give it use once, few, many or a size class.

>once|TRBV2|TRBJ1-3|TRBD1
TGTGCCAGCAGTCTGGGACAGTCAAACACCATATATTTT
CASSLGQSNTIYF
>.|TRBV7-2|TRBJ1-1|.
TGTGCCAGCAGGGAAGGGGCGGGCGCTGAAGCTTTCTTT
CASREGAGAEAFF
>.|TRBV5-4|TRBJ2-5|TRBD2
TGTGCCAGCAGCATTAGCGGGGGGGTCCCGGGGGCCCAGTACTTC
CASSISGGVPGAQYF
>.|TRBV7-9|TRBJ2-7|.
TGTGCCAGCAGCGCGCGGGGGCCCACCTACGAGCAGTACTTC
CASSARGPTYEQYF
>.|TRBV27|TRBJ1-6|.
TGTGCCAGCAGTTCGCTGACGGGCGAAAATTCACCCCTCCACTTT
CASSSLTGENSPLHF
>.|TRBV30|TRBJ1-1|.
TGTGCCTGGACTGGCAGGGGCGAGGAAGAAGCTTTCTTT
CAWTGRGEEEAFF
>.|TRBV18|TRBJ2-3|.
TGTGCCAGCTCCCCCCCCGGTGCTCATACGCAGTATTTT
CASSPPGAHTQYF
>.|TRBV9|TRBJ2-2|TRBD2
TGTGCCAGCAGCGTTGGGACTAGCGGGGGGGTACCCGGGGAGCTGTTTTTT
CASSVGTSGGVPGELFF
>once|TRBV6-6|TRBJ2-5|.
TGTGCCAGCAGTCTCACCCTGGGAGACCGGTACTTC
CASSLTLGDRYF
>once|TRBV4-1|TRBJ1-2|.
TGCGCCAGCAGCCAAGAGGGCAGGCAGACCTATGGCTACACCTTC
CASSQEGRQTYGYTF
>.|TRBV2|TRBJ1-2|.
TGTGCAGGCGGGGGGGAAGCTGATGGCTACACCTTC
CAGGGEADGYTF
>.|TRBV4-3|TRBJ2-3|.
TGCGCCAGCAGCCCCTCATCGGGCGGCACAGATACGCAGTATTTT
CASSPSSGGTDTQYF
>.|TRBV19|TRBJ2-7|.
TGTGCCAGTAACTTCGGGGGTAGCTCCTACGAGCAGTACTTC
CASNFGGSSYEQYF
>.|TRBV7-2|TRBJ2-1|TRBD2
TGTGCCAGCAGCTGGGAATCCGGGACTAGCGGGAGTGTGTTCTTC
CASSWESGTSGSVFF
>.|TRBV7-6|TRBJ2-2|.
TGTGCCAGCACCATCCAAGAGCTGTCCGCCGGGGAGCTGTTTTTT
CASTIQELSAGELFF
>.|TRBV16|TRBJ2-1|.
TGTGCCAGCAGCCCCCCAGGGAAGCGCAATGAGCAGTTCTTC
CASSPPGKRNEQFF
>.|TRBV6-5|TRBJ2-3|.
TGTGCCAGCAGTTCCAGACTGCTGGATACGCAGTATTTT
CASSSRLLDTQYF
>.|TRBV23-1|TRBJ2-7|TRBD2
TGCGCCAGCAGACTCGGGACTAGCGGGAGAGCGGACGAGCAGTACTTC
CASRLGTSGRADEQYF
>once|TRBV6-6|TRBJ1-2|TRBD1
TGTGCCAGCAGAACAGGGGGCGATGGCCACACCTTC
CASRTGGDGHTF
>.|TRBV16|TRBJ1-2|.
TGTGCCAGCAGCCAGAACAGCTATGGCTACACCTTC
CASSQNSYGYTF
>.|TRBV6-6|TRBJ1-5|.
TGTGCCAGCAGTTACTTATCCGGGGTCAATCAGCCCCAGCATTTT
CASSYLSGVNQPQHF
>.|TRBV4-3|TRBJ2-6|.
TGCGCCAGCAGCCAAGCAATCGCCTCGTCCGGGGCCAACGTCCTGACTTTC
CASSQAIASSGANVLTF
>.|TRBV11-2|TRBJ1-3|.
TGTGCCAGCAGCCCTACAGGTCCCGGAAACACCATATATTTT
CASSPTGPGNTIYF
>.|TRBV18|TRBJ2-7|.
TGTGCCAGCTCACCACCGTACGGGGGCGTGGAGCAGTACTTC
CASSPPYGGVEQYF
>.|TRBV9|TRBJ2-2|.
TGTGCCAGCAGCGTAATCGGGGGCAACACCGGGGAGCTGTTTTTT
CASSVIGGNTGELFF
>.|TRBV5-1|TRBJ1-3|.
TGCGCCAGCAGCTTGGACAGTCACTCTGGAAACACCATATATTTT
CASSLDSHSGNTIYF
>.|TRBV2|TRBJ2-6|.
TGTGCCAGCAGCCTCTCTGGGGCCAACGTCCTGACTTTC
CASSLSGANVLTF
>.|TRBV5-6|TRBJ1-4|.
TGTGCCAGCAGCTTGACAGGTGAACACCTGAATGAAAAACTGTTTTTT
CASSLTGEHLNEKLFF
>.|TRBV5-1|TRBJ2-7|.
TGCGCCAGCAGCTTGGGCGCGGGCACCTACGAGCAGTACTTC
CASSLGAGTYEQYF
>.|TRBV5-4|TRBJ2-3|TRBD1
TGTGCCAGCAGCTGGACAGGGGGTGGCACAGATACGCAGTATTTT
CASSWTGGGTDTQYF
>.|TRBV5-1|TRBJ2-5|TRBD2
TGCGCCAGCAGCCCTCAAGCGGGGGCTTCCCAAGAGACCCAGTACTTC
CASSPQAGASQETQYF
>.|TRBV10-3|TRBJ2-3|TRBD1
TGTGCCATCAGTGACCCCGGGACAGGGGTTTCGGATACGCAGTATTTT
CAISDPGTGVSDTQYF
>.|TRBV2|TRBJ1-5|TRBD1
TGTGCCAGCAGAATGGACAGGGTTAGTAATCAGCCCCAGCATTTT
CASRMDRVSNQPQHF
>.|TRBV7-2|TRBJ2-7|.
TGTGCCAGCAGCTCCCGTGGGGCCGCCTACGAGCAGTACTTC
CASSSRGAAYEQYF
>once|TRBV2|TRBJ2-5|TRBD2
TGTGCCAGCAGGCCTAGCGGGGGTGGTCCGGAGACCCAGTACTTC
CASRPSGGGPETQYF
>once|TRBV19|TRBJ2-6|TRBD2
TGTGCCAGTAGTATTACTAGCGGGAGGTCTAGTGGGGCCAACGTCCTGACTTTC
CASSITSGRSSGANVLTF
>.|TRBV10-1|TRBJ2-2|TRBD2
TGCGCCAGCAGTACGGGGGGGCTGGGCACCGGGGAGCTGTTTTTT
CASSTGGLGTGELFF
>.|TRBV9|TRBJ1-3|.
TGTGCCAGCAGTAAAGAGTTCTCTGGAAACACCATATATTTT
CASSKEFSGNTIYF
>.|TRBV6-4|TRBJ1-6|.
TGTGCCAGCAGTGTAGGAGATAATTCACCCCTCCACTTT
CASSVGDNSPLHF
>.|TRBV9|TRBJ2-7|TRBD1
TGTGCCAGCAGCGCAACAGGGGTTTTCTGCTACGAGCAGTACTTC
CASSATGVFCYEQYF
>.|TRBV10-3|TRBJ1-4|.
TGTGCCATCAGTGCAGCAACTAATGAAAAACTGTTTTTT
CAISAATNEKLFF
>.|TRBV27|TRBJ2-2|TRBD2
TGTGCCAGCAGTTTTAGGGAAACTAGCGGGAGTAACGGGGAGCTGTTTTTT
CASSFRETSGSNGELFF
>.|TRBV6-5|TRBJ2-1|TRBD2
TGTGCCAGCAGCCTAACTAGCGTACCTTTGGGTGAGCAGTTCTTC
CASSLTSVPLGEQFF
>once|TRBV6-5|TRBJ2-1|TRBD1
TGTGCCAGCAGTTACTCCGGGACAGGGGGATATGAGCAGTTCTTC
CASSYSGTGGYEQFF
>.|TRBV27|TRBJ2-3|TRBD2
TGTGCCAGCCGCCCACCTTTACGGTGGGGACTAGCGGGAGGGCGCACAGATACGCAGTATTTT
CASRPPLRWGLAGGRTDTQYF
>.|TRBV6-5|TRBJ2-7|TRBD1
TGTGCCAGTTGCCGGGACAGGGTCCCCGAGCAGTACTTC
CASCRDRVPEQYF
>.|TRBV5-1|TRBJ2-7|TRBD2
TGCGCCAGCAGTACACTAGCGGGAGGGCCGTTGGAGCAGTACTTC
CASSTLAGGPLEQYF
>.|TRBV29-1|TRBJ2-3|.
TGCAGCCTTTTAAGGGTCCTAGATACGCAGTATTTT
CSLLRVLDTQYF
>once|TRBV2|TRBJ1-2|.
TGTGCCAGCAGTGAGGAGGGGTACTATGGCTACACCTTC
CASSEEGYYGYTF